This T cell receptor (beta chain) appears in the sequencing data of a study of PD-1 blockade in classical Hodgkin lymphoma. Study-wide results and limits: Anyone who began nivolumab under 1 year after ASCT was excluded. Although disease activity or prior therapy may be involved, causes of the repertoire differences remain undefined.

The CDR3 has 11 amino acids. Germline CDR1 is SGHRS and CDR2 is YFSETQ. V lost 1 base to trimming and J lost 2 bases, with 0 bases between them. Patients all relapsed after autologous stem cell transplantation, and there was variation in brentuximab vedotin exposure. This clone was observed a few times. What it binds is unknown. Other DNA variants within this sample encode the same CDR3. TCRdb's copy holds only in-frame clones and misses some; the assay was immunoSEQ multiplex PCR. In the table there are 50,000 or so clones, around two thirds of which are singletons. The clonotype comes from a human donor with classical Hodgkin lymphoma. J is TRBJ2-5 and V is TRBV5-1; D not resolved. The sample in question was peripheral blood mononuclear cells (PBMCs), obtained before the second cycle of nivolumab. The CDR3 DNA sequence: TGCGCCAGCAGCTTGCAAGAGACCCAGTACTTC. This encodes CASSLQETQYF.